The rows below give T cell receptor beta chains drawn from one sample of a study of blood T cell repertoires in COVID-19. This table comes from immunoSEQ multiplex PCR, and its TCRdb copy is limited to in-frame clones, with some not included. The sample lists about 220,000 clones, about 90% seen once, with about 15% in the top ten. The sequenced sample was PBMCs or T cells enriched from blood (not recorded which). The origin of the receptors is a woman aged 45-60 years with acute COVID-19. Each CDR3 is given with its conserved first and last residue. The D gene is left open where the match is weak. Some rows have no size entry. The others give once, few or many, or a class for an expanded clone.

>TRBV6-5|TRBJ1-6|-|-
CASSSGQGYNSPLHF
TGTGCCAGCAGTTCCGGGCAGGGCTATAATTCACCCCTCCACTTT
>TRBV30|TRBJ1-2|once|TRBD1
CAWTRDRGGYTF
TGTGCCTGGACCAGGGACAGGGGAGGCTACACCTTC
>TRBV28|TRBJ1-1|-|-
CASRQVPTEAFF
TGTGCCAGCAGACAGGTACCCACTGAAGCTTTCTTT
>TRBV5-1|TRBJ1-6|-|TRBD1
CASSLVGTGNNSPLHF
TGCGCCAGCAGCTTGGTAGGGACAGGGAATAATTCACCCCTCCACTTT
>TRBV28|TRBJ2-1|-|TRBD2
CASRPPSGNEQFF
TGTGCCAGCAGACCACCTAGCGGGAATGAGCAGTTCTTC
>TRBV6-5|TRBJ1-2|large|-
CASSYGQGNNGYTF
TGTGCCAGCAGTTACGGGCAGGGGAACAATGGCTACACCTTC
>TRBV27|TRBJ2-7|-|-
CASSWRDGYEQYF
TGTGCCAGCAGTTGGAGAGACGGCTACGAGCAGTACTTC
>TRBV2|TRBJ2-1|-|-
CASSYQGEVEQFF
TGTGCCAGCAGCTACCAAGGGGAGGTGGAGCAGTTCTTC
>TRBV29-1|TRBJ1-1|-|-
CSVGRGMNTEAFF
TGCAGCGTCGGCAGGGGCATGAACACTGAAGCTTTCTTT
>TRBV5-1|TRBJ2-7|-|TRBD1
CASSLVPGQITPYEQYF
TGCGCCAGCAGCTTGGTTCCGGGACAGATAACCCCCTACGAGCAGTACTTC
>TRBV12-5|TRBJ2-1|once|TRBD2
CASGLFGLAGETYNEQFF
TGTGCTAGTGGTTTGTTCGGACTAGCGGGAGAAACCTACAATGAGCAGTTCTTC
>TRBV5-1|TRBJ2-7|-|TRBD1
CASTPDRTDYEQYF
TGCGCCAGCACCCCGGACAGGACAGACTACGAGCAGTACTTC
>TRBV28|TRBJ1-5|-|-
CASKRTDVPNQPQHF
TGTGCCAGCAAGCGGACAGATGTCCCCAATCAGCCCCAGCATTTT
>TRBV2|TRBJ1-5|-|-
CASSGPGSALQPQHF
TGTGCCAGCAGCGGCCCGGGGTCGGCTCTTCAGCCCCAGCATTTT
>TRBV27|TRBJ2-7|-|TRBD2
CASSPGLALHEQYF
TGTGCCAGCAGTCCCGGACTAGCTCTCCACGAGCAGTACTTC
>TRBV7-2|TRBJ1-2|-|-
CASSARQETFGGYTF
TGTGCCAGCAGCGCCCGACAGGAAACCTTCGGTGGCTACACCTTC
>TRBV4-1|TRBJ1-5|-|-
CASSQGGTVRSNQPQHF
TGCGCCAGCAGCCAAGGGGGGACTGTGCGTAGCAATCAGCCCCAGCATTTT
>TRBV19|TRBJ1-5|-|-
CASRTIAGPQGSNQPQHF
TGTGCCAGTAGAACCATTGCGGGCCCACAGGGAAGCAATCAGCCCCAGCATTTT
>TRBV2|TRBJ1-6|-|-
CANKGGVGDSPLHF
TGTGCCAACAAAGGGGGGGTTGGAGATTCACCCCTCCACTTT
>TRBV5-4|TRBJ2-1|-|TRBD2
CASRRTSGADNEQFF
TGTGCCAGCAGACGGACTAGCGGGGCTGACAATGAGCAGTTCTTC
>TRBV27|TRBJ2-7|-|-
CASSFQSTGVHSGHYEQYF
TGTGCCAGCAGTTTCCAGTCCACAGGAGTTCATTCTGGGCACTACGAGCAGTACTTC
>TRBV30|TRBJ1-5|-|-
CAWCKQGSQPQHF
TGTGCCTGGTGCAAACAGGGATCCCAGCCCCAGCATTTT
>TRBV19|TRBJ1-2|-|-
CASSPGVGGVGGYTF
TGTGCCAGTAGTCCGGGGGTTGGGGGAGTCGGCGGCTACACCTTC
>TRBV12-3/TRBV12-4|TRBJ1-6|-|-
CASTDGFSPLHF
TGTGCCAGCACCGACGGGTTTTCACCCCTCCACTTT
>TRBV27|TRBJ2-1|-|TRBD1
CASSLDRVSYNEQFF
TGTGCCAGCAGTTTGGACAGGGTGTCCTACAATGAGCAGTTCTTC
>TRBV25-1|TRBJ1-1|-|TRBD1
CASSEYFGTGATEAFF
TGTGCCAGCAGTGAATATTTCGGGACAGGGGCCACTGAAGCTTTCTTT
>TRBV7-8|TRBJ2-1|-|-
CASSSTLRGSSYNEQFF
TGTGCCAGCAGCTCAACCCTCCGGGGGAGCTCCTACAATGAGCAGTTCTTC
>TRBV28|TRBJ1-2|-|TRBD1
CASTPGDRGGGYTF
TGTGCCAGCACCCCCGGGGACAGGGGGGGCGGCTACACCTTC
>TRBV5-8|TRBJ1-1|-|-
CASSLGHAFGAFF
TGTGCCAGCAGCTTAGGACATGCATTTGGAGCTTTCTTT
>TRBV29-1|TRBJ1-1|-|-
CSVDSGRNTEAFF
TGCAGCGTTGATTCCGGGAGGAACACTGAAGCTTTCTTT
>TRBV28|TRBJ1-2|-|TRBD1
CASGTANYGYTF
TGTGCCAGCGGGACAGCGAACTATGGCTACACCTTC
>TRBV28|TRBJ2-7|-|TRBD1
CASTLGGQGSQYF
TGTGCCAGCACCCTGGGGGGACAGGGAAGTCAGTACTTC
>TRBV30|TRBJ1-6|few|TRBD1
CAWILAGQGNNSPLHF
TGTGCCTGGATACTGGCCGGACAGGGGAATAATTCACCCCTCCACTTT
>TRBV2|TRBJ1-5|-|-
CASSEATTGRNQPQHF
TGTGCCAGCAGTGAAGCGACGACTGGTCGCAATCAGCCCCAGCATTTT
>TRBV3-1/TRBV3-2|TRBJ2-1|-|TRBD2
CASYPGGAGVTYNEQFF
TGTGCCAGCTACCCGGGGGGGGCGGGAGTAACCTACAATGAGCAGTTCTTC
>TRBV19|TRBJ1-3|few|-
CASSMRLSGNTIYF
TGTGCCAGTAGTATGAGACTCTCTGGAAACACCATATATTTT
>TRBV2|TRBJ1-2|-|TRBD1
CASSSGTGGYGYTF
TGTGCCAGCAGTTCCGGGACAGGGGGATATGGCTACACCTTC
>TRBV7-6|TRBJ2-3|-|TRBD2
CASSFETGTSGILGDTQYF
TGTGCCAGCAGCTTCGAGACCGGGACTAGCGGAATACTAGGTGATACGCAGTATTTT